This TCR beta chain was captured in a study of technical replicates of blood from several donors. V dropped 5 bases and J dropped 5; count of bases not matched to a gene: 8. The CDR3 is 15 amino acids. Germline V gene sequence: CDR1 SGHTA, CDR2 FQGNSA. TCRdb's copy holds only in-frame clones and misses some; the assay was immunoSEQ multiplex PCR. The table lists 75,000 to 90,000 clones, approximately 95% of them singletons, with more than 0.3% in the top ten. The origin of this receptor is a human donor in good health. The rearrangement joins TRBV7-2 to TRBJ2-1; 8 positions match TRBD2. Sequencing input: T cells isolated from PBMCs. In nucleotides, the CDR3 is TGTGCCAGCAGCGTAGGCGGACTAGCAAACAATGAGCAGTTCTTC. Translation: CASSVGGLANNEQFF.